This T cell receptor beta chain was identified during a study of blood T cell repertoires in COVID-19. Study-wide context: Collection of acute and convalescent COVID-19 samples took place in the United States, Italy and Spain. T cells, B-cell-depleted T cells, or PBMCs supplied cDNA or gDNA.

J gave up 2 bases and V 3 bases, and 6 bases lay outside the gene matches. CDR1 KGHDR and CDR2 SFDVKD come from the germline V gene. The CDR3 has 16 amino acids. As processed by the authors: Estimates of nucleated cell counts were drawn from the amplification of reference gene primers. Assay: immunoSEQ multiplex PCR; the TCRdb copy retains only in-frame clones and omits some. That table furnishes V, J and clone size, whereas the DNA furnished D and trimming. The data contain under 150,000 clones, over 75% of them singletons. The TCR sequence derives from an older man with acute or convalescent COVID-19. Sequences were obtained from peripheral blood. The chain has TRBV24-1 and TRBJ2-5, with TRBD2 identical over 9 bases. Written as DNA, the CDR3 is TGTGCCACCAGTGATCCCCTAGCGGGGTCACAAGAGACCCAGTACTTC. Its protein is CATSDPLAGSQETQYF.